These 28 T cell receptor beta chains originate from one sample sequenced in a study of blood T cell repertoires in COVID-19. Assay used: immunoSEQ multiplex PCR; TCRdb lists only in-frame clones, some missing. The sample holds some 180,000 clones; 85% are singletons and the top ten take approximately 6.2%. The sample taken for sequencing was PBMCs or T cells enriched from blood (not recorded which). The receptor set was obtained from a man aged 35 to 55 who had recovered from COVID-19.

The V call is TRBV3-1 (or the pseudogene TRBV3-2), the J call TRBJ2-5, with D tentatively TRBD2 (7 bases). This CDR3 region has 17 residues. Germline lookup yields CDR1 LGHDT and CDR2 YNNKEL (reference sequence). Trimming cost V 4 bases and J 1 base, with 19 bases left between them. The CDR3 region is CASSRRGGGRGQETQYF. For the CDR3, the DNA is TGTGCCAGCAGCCGTCGTGGCGGGGGCCGGGGCCAAGAGACCCAGTACTTC.

V gene TRBV24-1 combines with J gene TRBJ2-7, with a possible D match to TRBD2 (5 bases). Germline lookup yields CDR1 KGHDR and CDR2 SFDVKD. The CDR3 sequence is 14 residues long. V was shortened by 7 bases and J by 2 bases, with 14 bases between the two germline ends. CDR3 nucleotide sequence: TGTGCCACCAGCACTAGGGTGGCGCCCTACGAGCAGTACTTC. Protein sequence: CATSTRVAPYEQYF.

V gene TRBV6-5 combines with J gene TRBJ2-5; weak D call: TRBD2 (6 bases). CDR1 is MNHEY, CDR2 SVGAGI, per germline. V lost 0 bases and J 5 bases, leaving 16 bases between the germline ends. CDR3 length: 16 residues. As DNA, the CDR3 is TGTGCCAGCAGTTACTCCCTAGCAGGTGCGGGGGAGACCCAGTACTTC. This gives the protein CASSYSLAGAGETQYF.

The rearrangement uses TRBV7-8 and TRBJ1-1; D is unclear. Germline loops: CDR1 SGHVS, CDR2 FQNEAQ. The CDR3 contains 12 residues. The germline V and J ends were trimmed by 0 bases and 7 bases, with 6 bases remaining between them. The CDR3 sequence: CASSLADFEAFF. CDR3 coding DNA: TGTGCCAGCAGCTTAGCCGACTTTGAAGCTTTCTTT.

The table lists this clone with a count of one. V usage is TRBV7-8 and J usage is TRBJ1-1; the D gene is possibly TRBD1 (6 bases). The CDR3 extends over 17 amino acids. V lost 5 bases to trimming and J lost 2 bases, with 21 bases between them. Germline V gene sequence: CDR1 SGHVS, CDR2 FQNEAQ. The CDR3 region has the DNA TGTGCCAGCAGCCGAGACAGGTTTGGGGGCGGAAACACTGAAGCTTTCTTT. Its protein product is CASSRDRFGGGNTEAFF. The variable domain in full, with the rest retrieved from reference TRBV7-8 and TRBJ1-1, is GAGVSQSPRYKVAKRGQDVALRCDPISGHVSLFWYQQALGQGPEFLTYFQNEAQLDKSGLPSDRFFAERPEGSVSTLKIQRTQQEDSAVYLCASSRDRFGGGNTEAFFGQGTRLTVV.

The chain couples TRBV5-6 to TRBJ1-1; D remains unclear. Trimming left V 0 bases short and J 0 bases short, with 9 bases between. The CDR3 runs to 15 residues. Germline V lookup: CDR1 SGHDT, CDR2 YYEEEE. The CDR3 DNA sequence: TGTGCCAGCAGCTTGGGTGCAGGAATGAACACTGAAGCTTTCTTT. It specifies CASSLGAGMNTEAFF.

The chain is built from TRBV5-5 and TRBJ1-4, with a weak D call TRBD1 (6 bases). In germline, CDR1 is SGHKS, CDR2 YYEKEE (reference sequence). This CDR3 has 16 amino acids. Trimming cost V 4 bases and J 2 bases, with 15 bases left between them. The CDR3 coding sequence is TGTGCCAGCAGCCCCAGGCCAGGGGTTACTAATGAAAAACTGTTTTTT. Its translation: CASSPRPGVTNEKLFF.

The gene calls are TRBV5-1 and TRBJ2-1, with TRBD1 matching 8 bases. Germline V gene sequence: CDR1 SGHRS, CDR2 YFSETQ. This CDR3 contains 15 residues. V shed 4 bases and J 2 bases; nucleotides not matched to a gene: 5. The CDR3 DNA follows: TGCGCCAGCAGCCCGGGACAGGTAACCTACAATGAGCAGTTCTTC. Its translation: CASSPGQVTYNEQFF.

The chain links TRBV5-1 to TRBJ1-4, with TRBD1 matching over 12 bases. The CDR3 sequence is 14 residues long. V lost 3 bases to trimming and J lost 8 bases; unmatched junction nucleotides: 2. CDR1 and CDR2 (germline): SGHRS, YFSETQ. The CDR3 DNA follows: TGCGCCAGCAGCTCGGGACAGGGGGCAGAAAAACTGTTTTTT. As protein: CASSSGQGAEKLFF.

The chain employs TRBV27 and TRBJ1-5, with no clear D. The CDR3 sequence is 16 residues long. Trimming shortened V by 0 bases and J by 2 bases, and 11 bases separated the two germline ends. Germline V lookup: CDR1 MNHEY, CDR2 SMNVEV (reference sequence). DNA of the CDR3: TGTGCCAGCAGTTTATCGAGGGTGGTGGGCAATCAGCCCCAGCATTTT. It yields the protein CASSLSRVVGNQPQHF.

This clone appeared a few times. This chain links TRBV6-5 with TRBJ1-1, with D possibly being TRBD1 (6 bases). Germline V gene sequence: CDR1 MNHEY, CDR2 SVGAGI. Trimming took 8 bases from V and 5 from J, leaving 15 bases between them. The CDR3 has 13 residues. In DNA, the CDR3 is TGTGCCAGCTCCAGACAGGAGATAACTGAAGCTTTCTTT. Encoded protein: CASSRQEITEAFF.

This clone came up a few times. This sequence joins TRBV5-1 and TRBJ2-3; 10 nucleotides line up with TRBD1. The CDR3 is 16 residues long. With 4 bases clipped from V and 5 bases from J, the junction kept 10 bases outside the gene matches. CDR1 is SGHRS, CDR2 YFSETQ, per germline. CDR3 region: CASSPTGTGVRDTQYF. The CDR3 coding sequence is TGCGCCAGCAGCCCCACCGGGACAGGGGTGAGAGATACGCAGTATTTT.

The chain employs TRBV7-9 and TRBJ1-1; 7 bases align to TRBD1. J gave up 12 bases and V 5 bases, and 12 bases lay outside the gene matches. The CDR3 runs 13 residues. Germline CDR1 SEHNR, CDR2 FQNEAQ (reference sequence). The CDR3 coding sequence is TGTGCCAGCAGCCCAGACTCGAACAGGGGAACTTTCTTT. Residues: CASSPDSNRGTFF.

The chain is built from TRBV5-4 and TRBJ2-7; perhaps TRBD1 as D (5 bases). Germline assignment: CDR1 SGHNT and CDR2 YYREEE (reference sequence). Trimming took off 0 bases at V and 6 bases at J, with 13 bases between the two ends. CDR3 length: 14 amino acids. In DNA form, the CDR3 reads TGTGCCAGCAGCTTGGAATTAGGGGTGGGCGAGCAGTACTTC. Residues: CASSLELGVGEQYF.

V is TRBV19 and J is TRBJ2-3; a weak D match, TRBD1 (6 bases). Germline CDR1 is LNHDA and CDR2 is SQIVND (reference sequence). The CDR3 spans 13 residues. Trimming pared 5 bases from V and 6 bases from J, leaving 12 bases between. The CDR3 region is CASSLNRADTQYF. The CDR3 region has the DNA TGTGCCAGTAGTTTGAACAGGGCGGATACGCAGTATTTT.

This chain connects TRBV7-9 to TRBJ1-5; TRBD1 aligns across 7 bases. The junction had 8 bases not matched to a gene; V was cut back by 4 bases and J by 5 bases. This CDR3 region has 15 residues. The germline V gene encodes CDR1 SEHNR and CDR2 FQNEAQ (reference sequence). In DNA form, the CDR3 reads TGTGCCAGCAGCTGGGGAACAGGGGAACATCAGCCCCAGCATTTT. Residues: CASSWGTGEHQPQHF.

The rearrangement links TRBV15 to TRBJ2-1; TRBD2 matches at 11 bases. From germline, CDR1 is LNHNV and CDR2 YYDKDF (reference sequence). The CDR3 is made up of 13 amino acids. With V trimmed by 8 bases and J by 8 bases, 5 bases remained unmatched. CDR3 residues: CATGLAGGYEQFF. The CDR3 bases are TGTGCCACCGGGCTAGCGGGAGGATATGAGCAGTTCTTC.

The V gene is TRBV28, the J gene TRBJ1-1; tentatively, D is TRBD1 (6 bases). This CDR3 has 14 amino acids. Trimming removed 5 bases from V and 5 bases from J, with 15 bases in between. Germline V gene data show CDR1 as MDHEN and CDR2 as SYDVKM. The CDR3 sequence is CASSLAGERTEAFF. The DNA for the CDR3 is TGTGCCAGCAGTCTGGCAGGGGAGAGGACTGAAGCTTTCTTT.

The chain is built from TRBV10-1 and TRBJ1-5; D uncertain. Germline CDR1 reads WNHNN; CDR2 reads SYGVQD (reference sequence). This CDR3 spans 18 amino acids. The ends were cut back, 6 bases at V and 1 base at J, with 22 bases in the middle. CDR3 protein: CASSRSEADHGSNQPQHF. The DNA for the CDR3 is TGCGCCAGCAGCCGATCTGAGGCAGACCATGGAAGCAATCAGCCCCAGCATTTT.

The rearrangement uses TRBV7-9 and TRBJ1-6; D may be TRBD1 (6 bases). Trimming pared 6 bases from V and 0 bases from J, leaving 15 bases between. The CDR3 covers 17 residues. Germline V gene data show CDR1 as SEHNR and CDR2 as FQNEAQ (reference sequence). Written as DNA, the CDR3 is TGTGCCAGCAGTCAACTACAGGGCAGCTCCTATAATTCACCCCTCCACTTT. Translating it yields CASSQLQGSSYNSPLHF.

This chain connects TRBV7-9 to TRBJ1-3, with D hard to call. V shed 5 bases and J shed 2 bases, with 10 bases lying between them. The germline gives CDR1 SEHNR, CDR2 FQNEAQ (reference sequence). The CDR3 is made up of 14 amino acids. DNA for the CDR3: TGTGCCAGCAGCCCCGCCTCAGCTGGAAACACCATATATTTT. Translation gives CASSPASAGNTIYF.

This clone has a single count. This sequence joins TRBV21-1 and TRBJ2-5; the table's D call, TRBD2, was not checked against the DNA. TRBV21-1 is deemed a pseudogene. The CDR3 extends over 18 amino acids. CDR3 sequence: CASSKGGLAGVGEETQYF. DNA for the CDR3: TGTGCCAGCAGCAAAGGAGGGCTAGCGGGAGTTGGGGAAGAGACCCAGTACTTC.

The CDR3 nucleotides read TGCGCCAGCAGTTTAACAGGGGCAACTAATGAAAAACTGTTTTTT. This gives the protein CASSLTGATNEKLFF. This sequence joins TRBV5-1 and TRBJ1-4, with TRBD1 identical over 7 bases. Germline values: CDR1 SGHRS, CDR2 YFSETQ. Trimming took 5 bases from V and 0 from J; bases not matched to a gene: 4. CDR3 length equals 15 residues.

The chain has TRBV28 and TRBJ1-4, with 7 bases identical to TRBD1. V lost 6 bases and J lost 5; bases outside the gene matches: 6. Germline CDR1 reads MDHEN; CDR2 reads SYDVKM. This CDR3 has 14 residues. The CDR3 nucleotides read TGTGCCAGCAGCACCGGGACAGCGAATGAAAAACTGTTTTTT. This encodes CASSTGTANEKLFF.

This chain links TRBV19 with TRBJ2-2; TRBD1 agrees at 8 bases. The length of the CDR3 is 16 residues. Trimming removed 0 bases from V and 7 bases from J; junction bases left unmatched: 7. Germline V gene lookup returns CDR1 LNHDA and CDR2 SQIVND (reference sequence). In DNA, the CDR3 is TGTGCCAGTAGTATAGACGGGACAGGAGAGTACGGGGAGCTGTTTTTT. It translates to CASSIDGTGEYGELFF.

There are a few counts of this clone. The rearrangement uses TRBV11-2 and TRBJ1-4; TRBD1 might be the D (5 bases). The V end lost 4 bases, the J end lost 2 bases, and 14 bases lay between the germline ends. Germline values: CDR1 SGHAT, CDR2 FQNNGV. This CDR3 spans 16 amino acids. The CDR3 sequence is CASSSAHQGTNEKLFF. For the CDR3, the DNA is TGTGCCAGCAGCTCAGCCCACCAGGGTACTAATGAAAAACTGTTTTTT.

The chain has TRBV7-8 and TRBJ2-6, with 8 bases fitting TRBD2. Unmatched junction bases numbered 5, after V lost 3 bases and J lost 1 base. Germline V gene lookup returns CDR1 SGHVS and CDR2 FQNEAQ. The CDR3 sequence is 17 residues long. The CDR3 DNA reads as TGTGCCAGCAGCTTTTCGGGGGGGCTATCTGGGGCCAACGTCCTGACTTTC. It translates to CASSFSGGLSGANVLTF.

The chain uses TRBV6-1 and TRBJ2-2, with a weak D call TRBD1 (6 bases). Trimming took off 8 bases at V and 6 bases at J, with 10 bases between the two ends. From germline, CDR1 is MNHNS and CDR2 SASEGT. This CDR3 has 12 residues. In nucleotides, the CDR3 is TGTGCCAGCTTACAGGGTCCCGGGGAGCTGTTTTTT. Encoded protein: CASLQGPGELFF.